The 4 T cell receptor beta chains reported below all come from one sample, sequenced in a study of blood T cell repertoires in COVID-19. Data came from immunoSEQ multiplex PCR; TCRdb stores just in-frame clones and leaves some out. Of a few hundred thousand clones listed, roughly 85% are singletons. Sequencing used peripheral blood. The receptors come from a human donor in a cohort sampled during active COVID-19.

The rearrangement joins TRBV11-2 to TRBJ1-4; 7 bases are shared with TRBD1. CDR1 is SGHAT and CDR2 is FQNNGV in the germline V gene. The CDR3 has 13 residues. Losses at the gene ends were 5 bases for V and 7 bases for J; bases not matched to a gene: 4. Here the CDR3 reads CASSTGVVEKLFF. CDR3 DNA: TGTGCCAGCAGCACAGGGGTGGTTGAAAAACTGTTTTTT.

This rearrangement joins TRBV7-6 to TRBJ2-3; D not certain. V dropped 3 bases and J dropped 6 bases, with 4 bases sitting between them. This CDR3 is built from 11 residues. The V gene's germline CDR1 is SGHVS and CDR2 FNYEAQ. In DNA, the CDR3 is TGTGCCAGCAGCTTTATGGATACGCAGTATTTT. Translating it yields CASSFMDTQYF.

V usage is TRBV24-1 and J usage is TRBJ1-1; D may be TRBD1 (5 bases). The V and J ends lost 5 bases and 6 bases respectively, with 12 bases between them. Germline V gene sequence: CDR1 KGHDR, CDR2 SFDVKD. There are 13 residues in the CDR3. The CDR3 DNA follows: TGTGCCACCAGTGCGGGGGAACTGGCTGAAGCTTTCTTT. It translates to CATSAGELAEAFF.

The CDR3 here is CASSLESDPGTGGSTDTQYF. CDR3 nucleotide sequence: TGTGCCAGCAGCTTAGAAAGTGACCCCGGGACAGGGGGTAGCACAGATACGCAGTATTTT. The genes are TRBV11-3 and TRBJ2-3; 11 positions agree with TRBD1. Germline CDR1 and CDR2: SGHNT and YENEEA. This CDR3 is built from 20 residues. V shed 0 bases and J 0 bases; nucleotides not matched to a gene: 11.